These 10 T cell receptor beta chains were all obtained from the same sample, sequenced in a study of CD8 T cells in ankylosing spondylitis. Which antigens these TCRs recognize remains unknown. Study findings and constraints: Ankylosing spondylitis blood appeared to be characterized by a TCR beta motif of roughly eight highly homologous variants.

MiXCR, applied by TCRdb to the 5' RACE reads, yields one record per CDR3 protein. The data show just under 550,000 distinct CDR3 sequences, roughly 13% seen once. The sample consisted of blood, either unsorted or a sorted T cell fraction (not recorded which). The receptors come from a male donor with ankylosing spondylitis.

This clonotype showed up just a few times. V usage is TRBV10-3 and J usage is TRBJ2-3; D is undetermined. Trimming shortened V by 7 bases and J by 0 bases, and 11 bases separated the two germline ends. The CDR3 consists of 14 residues. Per the germline V gene, CDR1 is ENHRY and CDR2 is SYGVKD. DNA of the CDR3: TGTGCCATCACCCCCGACTTGAGCACAGATACGCAGTATTTT. Translated, it gives CAITPDLSTDTQYF.

CDR3 region: CASSVAGGNTGELFF. CDR3 in DNA: TGTGCCAGCAGCGTAGCCGGGGGAAACACCGGGGAGCTGTTTTTT. This chain links TRBV9 with TRBJ2-2, with a tentative D call TRBD2 (6 bases). The CDR3 sequence is 15 residues long. Deletions cut 0 bases from V and 2 bases from J, with 8 bases between. Per germline, CDR1 SGDLS and CDR2 YYNGEE.

This clonotype has only one observation. The rearrangement uses TRBV7-6 and TRBJ2-1, with 9 bases identical to TRBD1. V lost 0 bases to trimming and J lost 6 bases; unmatched junction nucleotides: 9. This CDR3 comprises 17 residues. Germline V gene lookup returns CDR1 SGHVS and CDR2 FNYEAQ. CDR3 DNA sequence: TGTGCCAGCAGCTTAGCCGGACAGGGGATTCCCCTCAATGAGCAGTTCTTC. This sequence encodes CASSLAGQGIPLNEQFF.

This rearrangement joins TRBV19 to TRBJ2-1, with 12 nucleotides matching TRBD2. J was trimmed by 0 bases and V by 0 bases; bases with no gene match: 3. This CDR3 region has 18 residues. Germline CDR1 reads LNHDA; CDR2 reads SQIVND (reference sequence). In nucleotides, the CDR3 is TGTGCCAGTAGTATAGAGCTAGCGGGGGGGAGCTCCTACAATGAGCAGTTCTTC. This gives the protein CASSIELAGGSSYNEQFF.

This chain links TRBV24-1 with TRBJ2-7; D is unclear. CDR1 is KGHDR and CDR2 is SFDVKD in the germline V gene. This CDR3 is 13 amino acids long. Trimming cost V 3 bases and J 0 bases, with 5 bases left between them. CDR3 nucleotides: TGTGCCACCAGTGATCACGGCTCCTACGAGCAGTACTTC. This encodes CATSDHGSYEQYF.

The V and J genes are TRBV2 and TRBJ1-3; 8 bases agree with TRBD1. Trimming at V came to 9 bases and at J to 2 bases, leaving 3 bases not matched to a gene. The CDR3 totals 13 residues. Germline-derived CDR1 and CDR2 are SNHLY and FYNNEI. The CDR3 region has the DNA TGTGCCAGTGCAGGGGGCCCTGGAAACACCATATATTTT. It yields the protein CASAGGPGNTIYF.

This clonotype was detected only a few times. The chain uses TRBV20-1 and TRBJ2-1; D is perhaps TRBD2 (5 bases). CDR1 is DFQATT and CDR2 is SNEGSKA in the germline V gene (reference sequence). V was pared by 5 bases and J by 10 bases, with 12 bases between. The CDR3 has 11 residues. CDR3 sequence (DNA): TGCAGTGCTGGTGGACCGGGGGAGCAGTTCTTC. Translating it yields CSAGGPGEQFF.

The chain is built from TRBV10-3 and TRBJ2-1; D uncertain. V lost 3 bases to trimming and J lost 0 bases, with 18 bases between them. Germline CDR1 reads ENHRY; CDR2 reads SYGVKD. This CDR3 is 18 amino acids long. In nucleotides, the CDR3 is TGTGCCATCAGTGACCCACCCAATGAGAGGAGCTCCTACAATGAGCAGTTCTTC. Protein: CAISDPPNERSSYNEQFF.

This chain joins TRBV7-9 and TRBJ2-2; TRBD1 aligns across 10 bases. Germline-derived CDR1 and CDR2 are SEHNR and FQNEAQ (reference sequence). V lost 5 bases to trimming and J lost 3 bases; unmatched junction nucleotides: 6. This CDR3 has 16 amino acids. This CDR3 is CASSLGTGDDTGELFF. CDR3 in DNA: TGTGCCAGCAGCCTAGGGACAGGGGACGACACCGGGGAGCTGTTTTTT.

This clonotype has ten or more counts. The chain has TRBV5-1 and TRBJ2-1; 9 bases fit TRBD2. CDR1 SGHRS and CDR2 YFSETQ come from the germline V gene. The trim removed 1 base at V and 4 bases at J, leaving 3 bases unmatched. This CDR3 spans 15 amino acids. The CDR3 here is CASSLPSGGYNEQFF. The CDR3 nucleotides read TGCGCCAGCAGCTTGCCGAGCGGGGGGTACAATGAGCAGTTCTTC.